Below, 5 T cell receptor beta chains from the same sample are listed, as sequenced in a study of siplizumab effects on memory and regulatory T cells. Clones were read by immunoSEQ multiplex PCR, and TCRdb kept only the in-frame ones, dropping some. The table records about 52,000 clones, about 97% of them present only once. Sequencing used naive CD4+ T cells sorted from blood. Receptor source: a human donor in good health.

V gene TRBV5-1 combines with J gene TRBJ2-5, with a possible D match to TRBD1 (5 bases). The CDR3 is 14 amino acids. Trimming took off 2 bases at V and 2 bases at J, with 10 bases between the two ends. Germline CDR1 reads SGHRS; CDR2 reads YFSETQ. The CDR3 is CASSLSGQQETQYF. The DNA of the CDR3 is TGCGCCAGCAGCTTAAGTGGACAACAAGAGACCCAGTACTTC.

CDR3 DNA sequence: TGTGCCAGCACCCCCGGGGCCGGGGAGCTGTTTTTT. Its translation is CASTPGAGELFF. This chain uses TRBV25-1 with TRBJ2-2; a possible D gene is TRBD2 (5 bases). Trimming removed 7 bases at V and 6 bases at J, with 9 bases between. Germline CDR1 MGHDK, CDR2 SYGVNS. This CDR3 has 12 amino acids.

This sequence joins TRBV7-9 and TRBJ2-3, with 11 bases fitting TRBD1. The CDR3 has 14 residues. The J segment lost 4 bases and the V segment lost 6 bases, leaving 3 bases of the junction unmatched. Germline assignment: CDR1 SEHNR and CDR2 FQNEAQ (reference sequence). The CDR3 loop is CASSGDRGADTQYF. The CDR3 DNA reads as TGTGCCAGCAGTGGGGACAGGGGGGCAGATACGCAGTATTTT.

The rearrangement joins TRBV6-6 to TRBJ2-1; 9 bases match TRBD1. Germline loops: CDR1 MNHNY, CDR2 SVGAGI (reference sequence). The CDR3 spans 16 residues. V dropped 4 bases and J dropped 5; count of bases not matched to a gene: 9. The CDR3 region has the DNA TGTGCCAGCAGTTTAACCGGGACAGGGACGAACAATGAGCAGTTCTTC. Translated, it gives CASSLTGTGTNNEQFF.

The chain has TRBV18 and TRBJ1-4, with 11 bases fitting TRBD1. CDR3 length: 15 residues. CDR1 is KGHSH and CDR2 is LQKENI in the germline V gene. The ends lost 4 bases at V and 6 bases at J; junction bases unmatched: 4. In DNA form, the CDR3 reads TGTGCCAGCTCACAACGGACAGGGGGCGATGAAAAACTGTTTTTT. It encodes CASSQRTGGDEKLFF.